Sequencing of this T cell receptor (beta chain) was carried out in a study of blood T cells in healthy people across ages (dated by TCRdb to the mid-2010s). Looking at the study overall: In model experiments, template switching captured roughly one uniquely barcoded TCR beta cDNA molecule for every two T cells. To track age-related changes in TCR beta repertoire diversity, the study relied on deep sequencing normalized with unique cDNA molecular identifiers. Donors were grouped into four age groups: young (average roughly 15 years), middle-aged (around 39), aged (approximately 58) and long-lived (approximately 82). To avoid experimental bias, donors of different ages were randomly spread across the sequencing lanes. The study analyzed two additional independent replicas of 1 million unique cDNA reads from the same blood draw for two donors, one aged 18 to 30 and one aged 80 or older.

The roughly 39 donors, aged about 6 to 95 years, were systemically healthy Caucasian individuals from Russia. Around 10 milliliters of peripheral blood were collected from each donor into EDTA-treated Vacutainer tubes. Ficoll-Paque density-gradient centrifugation was used to isolate PBMCs, with at least 6.5 million obtained per sample. Total RNA, at least 6 micrograms per sample, was extracted from PBMCs with Trizol reagent. Naive CD45RAhigh/CD27high T cell percentages were measured by flow cytometry on a PBMC aliquot from every donor. What the authors observed across the whole study: Observed TCR beta diversity correlated strongly with the percentage of naive T cells measured by flow cytometry. Estimates of total diversity based on one million sequenced T cells were regarded as lower bounds and as underestimates. Donor CMV infection status was unknown, potentially confounding age-related changes in expanded clonotypes. Observed TCR beta diversity per million T cells fell roughly linearly with age, and a significant reduction was already apparent by age around 40. Since profiling was done on bulk unsorted PBMCs, naive and antigen-experienced compartments could not be conclusively compared. Compared with the aged group, more naive CD4+ T cells, fewer expanded clones and increased TCR diversity were shown by the long-lived group, suggesting age selection.

Sequences MDHEN (CDR1) and SYDVKM (CDR2) are obtained from the germline V gene. Cut back by 1 base and 5 bases, the V and J ends lie 11 bases apart. Including the terminal cysteine and phenylalanine, the CDR3 comprises 15 residues. The retained sequence is limited to the CDR3, 45 bases, with the frame set at the first base. To note about this clonotype: No antigen is known for it. No base quality values were provided; no much bigger clone lies one nucleotide off.

The library was produced with 5' RACE. Sequencing took place on an Illumina HiSeq 2500. The second PCR ran for roughly 7 to 11 cycles and used a J-beta primer mix along with a sample-barcoded 5' primer. A template-switch 5' adaptor carrying 12 random nucleotides introduced a unique molecular identifier onto each TCR beta cDNA molecule. Each sample yielded at least 2.5 million CDR3-containing paired-end reads. First-strand cDNA synthesis was performed from all RNA using the Mint cDNA synthesis kit, with priming by a TRBC-specific oligonucleotide. After uracil-DNA glycosylase treatment, a first 18-cycle PCR used universal primers M1SS and BC2_uni_R on all cDNA. Regarding the original processing steps: Each sample was normalized by randomly selecting 1 million high-quality reads, each carrying a distinct molecular identifier. Reads with shared molecular identifiers were discarded instead of being binned into consensus sequences. MiTCR, set to a Q25 quality threshold and the strictest error-elimination algorithm, was used for CDR3 identification, clonotype clustering and error correction. Lower-bound total TCR beta diversity was estimated with a nonparametric unseen species model using Euler transformation. TCRdb redid the processing of the public reads, applying fastp at Q25 and MiXCR, and retained in-frame beta chains. Here each entry gathers all rows of one CDR3 protein and keeps the most common genes and DNA. These V and J calls are TCRdb output, not the study's own analysis. For this sample there are around 1.5 million distinct CDR3 sequences; about 32% appear just once. The ten largest make up about 11% of the sample.

Material: blood. The TCR was taken from a woman aged 25 to 45 in good health. Recombination connected TRBV28 to TRBJ1-4; the D gene assignment is ambiguous. Here is the DNA: TGTGCCAGCAGTTTATATAGACAAGGGAATGAAAAACTGTTTTTT. This encodes CASSLYRQGNEKLFF.